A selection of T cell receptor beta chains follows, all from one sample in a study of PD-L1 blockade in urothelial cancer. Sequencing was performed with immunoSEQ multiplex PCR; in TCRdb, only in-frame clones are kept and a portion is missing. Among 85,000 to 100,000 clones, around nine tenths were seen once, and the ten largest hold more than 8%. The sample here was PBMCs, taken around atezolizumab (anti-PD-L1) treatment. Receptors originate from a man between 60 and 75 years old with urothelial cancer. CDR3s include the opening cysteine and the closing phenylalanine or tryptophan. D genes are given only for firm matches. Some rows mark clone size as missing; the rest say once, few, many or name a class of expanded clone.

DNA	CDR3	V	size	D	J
TGTGCCAGCAGTGAATCGGGGTTAGCGGGAGGGAATTCGCAGTTCTTC	CASSESGLAGGNSQFF	TRBV25-1	.	TRBD2	TRBJ2-1
TGTGCCAGCAGACGCGCCGGGACAGGGGCTCCTGGCTACACCTTC	CASRRAGTGAPGYTF	TRBV2	once	TRBD1	TRBJ1-2
TGTGCCAGCAGCCGACCGGGACAAGACACAGATACGCAGTATTTT	CASSRPGQDTDTQYF	TRBV5-4	.	.	TRBJ2-3
TGTGCCAGCAGCTTGGGGGGGCTTGGGAATGGCTACACCTTC	CASSLGGLGNGYTF	TRBV5-6	.	.	TRBJ1-2
TGTGCCAGTAGTATTACTAGCGACTCCTACGAGCAGTACTTC	CASSITSDSYEQYF	TRBV19	once	TRBD2	TRBJ2-7
TGTGCCAGCAGCTTGACAGGGGGACAAAACACTGAAGCTTTCTTT	CASSLTGGQNTEAFF	TRBV7-3	few	TRBD1	TRBJ1-1
TGCGCCAGCAGCTTGGAGGCAGGTCGCACTGAAGCTTTCTTT	CASSLEAGRTEAFF	TRBV5-1	once	.	TRBJ1-1
TGTGCCAGCAGCGCAACACAGGGAGCTAACTATGGCTACACCTTC	CASSATQGANYGYTF	TRBV5-5	.	.	TRBJ1-2
TGTGCCAGGAAACTCTTAGAGGGACAGGGGATCCATGAGCAGTTCTTC	CARKLLEGQGIHEQFF	TRBV9	.	TRBD1	TRBJ2-1
TGTGCCAGCAGCGTAGACCCGGGTAGGGGCCAAGAGATCCAGTACTTC	CASSVDPGRGQEIQYF	TRBV9	.	.	TRBJ2-5
TGTGCCAGCACTAGCGACAGGGGTGGAAACACCGGGGAGCTGTTTTTT	CASTSDRGGNTGELFF	TRBV7-9	once	TRBD1	TRBJ2-2
TGTGCCATCAGTGAGTCACCGCAGGGGGGTGGCTACACCTTC	CAISESPQGGGYTF	TRBV10-3	.	TRBD1	TRBJ1-2
TGTGCCAGCAGTGGAGGGCTCGGGGAGCGGTACTACGAGCAGTACTTC	CASSGGLGERYYEQYF	TRBV6-1	.	.	TRBJ2-7
TGTGCCAGCTCATGGGGGGGCAGTGAGCAGTTCTTC	CASSWGGSEQFF	TRBV18	.	.	TRBJ2-1
TGCGCCAGCAGCGATATACAGGGGGCTATGAACACTGAAGCTTTCTTT	CASSDIQGAMNTEAFF	TRBV5-1	.	TRBD1	TRBJ1-1
TGCGCCAGCAGCCAAGATTCGGCAGGGAGGGCAGATACGCAGTATTTT	CASSQDSAGRADTQYF	TRBV4-1	.	TRBD2	TRBJ2-3
TGCGCCAGCAGCTCCGTGGTCGTGGGACAGGGGCCCGATCCCTACGAGCAGTACTTC	CASSSVVVGQGPDPYEQYF	TRBV5-1	.	TRBD1	TRBJ2-7
TGTGCCAGCAGCCAACCCCCGGGACAGGGGGAGCAGTACTTC	CASSQPPGQGEQYF	TRBV7-2	.	TRBD1	TRBJ2-7
TGTGCCAGCAGTTTTATGACAGGGGTAAGTACCGGGGAGCTGTTTTTT	CASSFMTGVSTGELFF	TRBV27	.	TRBD1	TRBJ2-2
TGTGCCAGAAGCTGGGACAGGGATCCTAACCTACCCCTCCACTTT	CARSWDRDPNLPLHF	TRBV5-3	once	TRBD1	TRBJ1-6
TGTGCCAGCAGCTTAGGGGGACAGGGGAACGGGGAGCTGTTTTTT	CASSLGGQGNGELFF	TRBV11-3	.	TRBD1	TRBJ2-2
TGTGCCAGCAGTTTGGGACAGGGGTCTAACTATGGCTACACCTTC	CASSLGQGSNYGYTF	TRBV28	.	TRBD1	TRBJ1-2
TGTGCCAGCAGTTTTCCCCGGGGACAGGGTGGCTACGAGCAGTACTTC	CASSFPRGQGGYEQYF	TRBV28	.	TRBD1	TRBJ2-7
TGCGCCAGCAGCTTGGCCGGGACAGGGACCTACGAGCAGTACTTC	CASSLAGTGTYEQYF	TRBV5-1	.	TRBD1	TRBJ2-7
TGTGCCAGCACCTCCGGGACAGGGGGTCCCTACGAGCAGTACTTC	CASTSGTGGPYEQYF	TRBV7-6	.	TRBD1	TRBJ2-7
TGTGCCAGCAGCTTAGATCGAGCGGGGAATGAGCAGTTCTTC	CASSLDRAGNEQFF	TRBV11-2	.	TRBD2	TRBJ2-1
TGTGCCAGCAGTCGAGAACAGGGTGCTGAAGCTTTCTTT	CASSREQGAEAFF	TRBV6-5	.	.	TRBJ1-1
TGTGCCAGCTCACCATTCGGGGACACACAGAACTATGGCTACACCTTC	CASSPFGDTQNYGYTF	TRBV18	few	.	TRBJ1-2
TGTGCCAGCAGCCCCCCCAAGGACAGTAAATCCTACGAGCAGTACTTC	CASSPPKDSKSYEQYF	TRBV4-2	.	.	TRBJ2-7
TGTGCCAGCAGTCCTCCCTCCGACCGGGACAGTAAGTATAGCAATCAGCCCCAGCATTTT	CASSPPSDRDSKYSNQPQHF	TRBV2	.	TRBD1	TRBJ1-5
TGCGCCAGCAGCTTGGATGGACTAGCGGGAGAGTTAAGCACAGATACGCAGTATTTT	CASSLDGLAGELSTDTQYF	TRBV5-1	.	TRBD2	TRBJ2-3
TGTGCCAGCAGGTCGGAAGGGGGCCCCTACGAGCAGTACTTC	CASRSEGGPYEQYF	TRBV6-4	.	TRBD1	TRBJ2-7
TGTGCCAGCAGCCAGTCTATATCTAGCTACGAGCAGTACTTC	CASSQSISSYEQYF	TRBV7-9	.	.	TRBJ2-7
TGTGCCAGCAGTACCGTTAGAGAGACCCAGTACTTC	CASSTVRETQYF	TRBV6-6	.	.	TRBJ2-5
TGCGCCAGCAGTGGTGGCAGGGTGAACACTGAAGCTTTCTTT	CASSGGRVNTEAFF	TRBV10-1	few	.	TRBJ1-1